A selection of T cell receptor beta chains follows, all from one sample in a study of blood T cell repertoires in COVID-19. Measured with immunoSEQ multiplex PCR; TCRdb has only the in-frame clones, and not every one. The sample consists of under 300,000 clones, about 88% of them appearing once. The sequencing sample was made of peripheral blood. Receptor source: a woman in her thirties or forties who had recovered from COVID-19. Each CDR3 is given without its conserved first and last residue.

V: TRBV6-1
J: TRBJ2-7
CDR3: ASSERGTGNAQY

V: TRBV6-1
J: TRBJ1-2
CDR3: ASSESDYGYT

V: TRBV27
J: TRBJ1-4
CDR3: ASSLGVDRGFYKLF

V: TRBV28
J: TRBJ1-2
CDR3: ASSLPRQGQPPNYGYT

V: TRBV29-1
J: TRBJ2-3
CDR3: SVEQGADTQY

V: TRBV7-9
J: TRBJ2-5
CDR3: ASSLELPTETQY

V: TRBV19
J: TRBJ1-4
CDR3: ASSIWTRRFGTNEKLF

V: TRBV7-2
J: TRBJ2-2
CDR3: ASRKAGVGELF

V: TRBV9
J: TRBJ2-3
CDR3: ASSALRGSGFTDTQY

V: TRBV14
J: TRBJ2-2
CDR3: ASSQDSGITGELF

V: TRBV3-1/TRBV3-2
J: TRBJ1-2
CDR3: ASSRNVEAQGYT

V: TRBV18
J: TRBJ1-3
CDR3: ASSPTSQGPMSGNTIY

V: TRBV19
J: TRBJ2-3
CDR3: ASSVQGRRDTQY

V: TRBV28
J: TRBJ1-2
CDR3: ASSFAGGTNYGYT

V: TRBV5-8
J: TRBJ2-2
CDR3: ASSSGQGWTGELF

V: TRBV7-2
J: TRBJ1-4
CDR3: ASSLAPGSEKLF

V: TRBV4-1
J: TRBJ2-2
CDR3: ASSQAGTGGATGELF

V: TRBV18
J: TRBJ1-1
CDR3: ASSPPTGGAGTEAF

V: TRBV7-3
J: TRBJ2-1
CDR3: ASSPQQGSSLAQF

V: TRBV24-1
J: TRBJ1-1
CDR3: ATSDSMNTEAF

V: TRBV4-1
J: TRBJ1-3
CDR3: ASSHVSRARGNTIY

V: TRBV7-2
J: TRBJ2-1
CDR3: ASSLGLAGVGNEQF

V: TRBV30
J: TRBJ2-2
CDR3: AWSVNQGFRTGELF

V: TRBV7-9
J: TRBJ1-5
CDR3: ASSPHGGGGNQPQH

V: TRBV11-2
J: TRBJ2-3
CDR3: ASTFSGGNTDTQY

V: TRBV5-1
J: TRBJ2-7
CDR3: ASSKTTGASSYEQY

V: TRBV9
J: TRBJ2-7
CDR3: ASSPSGSIDEQY

V: TRBV12-3/TRBV12-4
J: TRBJ2-1
CDR3: ASSSRLPPEQF